A single sample gave rise to the 19 T cell receptor beta chains below, sequenced in a study of shared clonotypes between healthy human individuals. CD45RO-negative, CCR7-positively selected cells formed the naive CD8 fraction, excluding terminally differentiated effector memory CD45RA+ cells. Repertoires were generated with immunoSEQ multiplex PCR, while TCRdb's copy carries only in-frame clones and drops some. Here the sample spans hundreds of thousands of clones, about 97% being singletons. The sample taken for sequencing was naive CD8+ T cells sorted from blood. All receptors come from a man aged 25-45 years in good health.

A single count supports this clone. The chain has TRBV5-1 and TRBJ2-3; the D gene is possibly TRBD2 (5 bases). This CDR3 has 19 amino acids. V was trimmed by 0 bases and J by 0 bases, leaving 20 bases between them. Per germline, CDR1 SGHRS and CDR2 YFSETQ. This CDR3 reads CASSLVGRGGRSSTDTQYF. In DNA form, the CDR3 reads TGCGCCAGCAGCTTGGTCGGACGGGGTGGAAGATCTAGCACAGATACGCAGTATTTT.

The genes are TRBV9 and TRBJ2-1; 8 nucleotides line up with TRBD2. CDR1 and CDR2 from the germline V gene are SGDLS and YYNGEE. With 3 bases clipped from V and 3 bases from J, the junction kept 8 bases outside the gene matches. This CDR3 comprises 16 residues. Here the CDR3 DNA reads TGTGCCAGCAGCGCGGCGGGAGGAGTTAACTACAATGAGCAGTTCTTC. It codes for CASSAAGGVNYNEQFF.

J is TRBJ2-1 and V is TRBV2, with 12 bases aligning to TRBD2. V shed 4 bases and J 7 bases; nucleotides not matched to a gene: 5. CDR1 SNHLY and CDR2 FYNNEI come from the germline V gene. This CDR3 is 15 amino acids long. CDR3 loop: CASSGLAGVSNEQFF. CDR3 in DNA: TGTGCCAGCAGTGGACTAGCGGGAGTGTCTAATGAGCAGTTCTTC.

The chain combines TRBV4-1 with TRBJ2-7; 13 nucleotides align to TRBD2. This CDR3 contains 17 residues. V gave up 2 bases and J gave up 2 bases; unmatched junction bases: 6. CDR1 is MGHRA, CDR2 YSYEKL, per germline. CDR3 in amino acids: CASSQNPGTSGAYEQYF. CDR3 bases: TGCGCCAGCAGCCAAAACCCCGGGACTAGCGGGGCCTACGAGCAGTACTTC.

The V call is TRBV5-4, the J call TRBJ1-2; D unclear. Trimming stripped 4 bases from V and 0 bases from J, with 4 bases between. The germline V gene has CDR1 SGHNT and CDR2 YYREEE (reference sequence). The CDR3 is 12 residues long. CDR3 sequence reads: CASSAANYGYTF. The CDR3 region has the DNA TGTGCCAGCAGCGCGGCTAACTATGGCTACACCTTC.

CDR3 DNA sequence: TGTGCCACCCCAAGCCCTAATTCAAGCTCCTACGAGCAGTACTTC. Protein: CATPSPNSSSYEQYF. V and J are TRBV6-4 and TRBJ2-7; D not resolved. Trimming removed 10 bases at V and 0 bases at J, with 19 bases between. CDR3 length equals 15 residues. Germline V lookup: CDR1 MRHNA, CDR2 SNTAGT.

This chain joins TRBV2 and TRBJ2-3, with TRBD2 as a possible D gene (6 bases). The CDR3 covers 15 residues. Trimming left V 7 bases short and J 5 bases short, with 19 bases between. In germline, CDR1 is SNHLY, CDR2 FYNNEI. The CDR3 DNA reads as TGTGCCAGCAAGTCCTGGGGGAGGATCGGAGATACGCAGTATTTT. Its translation is CASKSWGRIGDTQYF.

The rearrangement links TRBV6-6 to TRBJ2-1; a possible D gene is TRBD2 (5 bases). This CDR3 has 12 residues. The V and J ends lost 7 bases and 7 bases respectively, with 11 bases between them. Germline-derived CDR1 and CDR2 are MNHNY and SVGAGI (reference sequence). The CDR3 region is CASINGENEQFF. Written as DNA, the CDR3 is TGTGCCAGCATCAACGGGGAAAATGAGCAGTTCTTC.

The chain couples TRBV6-1 to TRBJ2-1, with 8 bases matching TRBD1. V lost 10 bases and J lost 3; bases outside the gene matches: 5. The CDR3 has 13 residues. Looked up from germline, CDR1 is MNHNS and CDR2 is SASEGT. The DNA for the CDR3 is TGTGCCACCGTTGGACAGGGCTACAATGAGCAGTTCTTC. Translation gives CATVGQGYNEQFF.

The V gene is TRBV7-9, the J gene TRBJ2-1; D is ambiguous. Deletions cut 5 bases from V and 3 bases from J, with 8 bases between. Germline V gives CDR1 SEHNR, CDR2 FQNEAQ (reference sequence). The CDR3 is made up of 13 amino acids. CDR3 bases: TGTGCCAGCAGCCTTGAAGTCTACAATGAGCAGTTCTTC. This gives the protein CASSLEVYNEQFF.

The sample holds one count of this clone. The V and J genes are TRBV10-3 and TRBJ2-7, with a tentative D call TRBD2 (6 bases). Trimming took 0 bases from V and 5 from J, leaving 14 bases between them. The length of the CDR3 is 15 residues. The germline gives CDR1 ENHRY, CDR2 SYGVKD. CDR3 DNA: TGTGCCATCAGTGAGTCGGTTGGGAGGATAGACGAGCAGTACTTC. Encoded protein: CAISESVGRIDEQYF.

This clone was counted a single time. The chain combines TRBV7-9 with TRBJ2-1; 15 bases agree with TRBD2. This CDR3 contains 18 residues. V trimming: 6 bases; J trimming: 5 bases; junction bases outside the gene matches: 11. Germline CDR1 reads SEHNR; CDR2 reads FQNEAQ (reference sequence). The CDR3, as DNA: TGTGCCAGCAGGCCTTGGACTAGCGGGAGGGCCTTGGACAATGAGCAGTTCTTC. Translation gives CASRPWTSGRALDNEQFF.

J is TRBJ2-3 and V is TRBV6-5, with unresolved D. The CDR3 sequence is 13 residues long. Trimming stripped 8 bases from V and 2 bases from J, with 11 bases between. CDR1 is MNHEY and CDR2 is SVGAGI in the germline V gene. The DNA for the CDR3 is TGTGCCAGCTCGGTTACAAACACAGATACGCAGTATTTT. Translated, it gives CASSVTNTDTQYF.

This chain links TRBV28 with TRBJ1-1; 7 bases match TRBD1. Germline V gene data show CDR1 as MDHEN and CDR2 as SYDVKM. The V gene end was trimmed by 0 bases and the J gene end by 4 bases; junction bases not matched to a gene: 5. The CDR3 is made up of 15 amino acids. CDR3 loop: CASSLWGQRSTEAFF. In DNA, the CDR3 is TGTGCCAGCAGTTTATGGGGACAGCGTAGCACTGAAGCTTTCTTT.

The chain couples TRBV7-3 to TRBJ2-2; D is possibly TRBD2 (5 bases). The CDR3 spans 17 residues. Looked up from germline, CDR1 is SGHTA and CDR2 is FQGTGA. V was trimmed by 2 bases and J by 0 bases, leaving 13 bases between them. The CDR3: CASSLYVEGPNTGELFF. CDR3 sequence (DNA): TGTGCCAGCAGCTTATACGTCGAGGGCCCGAACACCGGGGAGCTGTTTTTT.

The rearrangement links TRBV4-3 to TRBJ1-1; TRBD1 is a possible D gene (6 bases). The germline V and J ends were trimmed by 1 base and 4 bases, with 19 bases remaining between them. Germline CDR1 and CDR2: LGHNA and YSLEER. The CDR3 is 17 residues long. The CDR3 region has the DNA TGCGCCAGCAGCCAAGGGGCAGGGGTGCTTGGGAGCACTGAAGCTTTCTTT. It codes for CASSQGAGVLGSTEAFF.

The V call is TRBV4-1, the J call TRBJ1-2, with D unclear. V was trimmed by 1 base and J by 0 bases, leaving 3 bases between them. The CDR3 totals 13 residues. Germline V gene sequence: CDR1 MGHRA, CDR2 YSYEKL. Here the CDR3 reads CASSQGANYGYTF. The CDR3 DNA is TGCGCCAGCAGCCAAGGGGCTAACTATGGCTACACCTTC.

The chain's CDR3 is CASSPSGGRNTGELFF. The CDR3 bases are TGTGCCAGCAGCCCTAGTGGCGGGAGGAACACCGGGGAGCTGTTTTTT. This chain connects TRBV7-9 to TRBJ2-2, with TRBD2 matching 7 bases. CDR3 length equals 16 residues. Germline CDR1 and CDR2: SEHNR and FQNEAQ (reference sequence). J gave up 1 base and V 5 bases, and 7 bases lay outside the gene matches.

V gene TRBV29-1 combines with J gene TRBJ2-7; D might be TRBD1 (6 bases). Trimming removed 6 bases at V and 2 bases at J, with 14 bases between. The germline V gene has CDR1 SQVTM and CDR2 ANQGSEA. CDR3 length: 13 amino acids. The CDR3 sequence is CSVQYRETYEQYF. The CDR3 DNA sequence: TGCAGCGTCCAATACAGGGAGACCTACGAGCAGTACTTC.